Below, 2 T cell receptor beta chains from the same sample are listed, as sequenced in a study of T cells and Merkel cell carcinoma outcomes (dated by TCRdb to 2020 to 2022). Receptors were amplified or captured by the immunoSEQ multiplex PCR assay. The immuneACCESS repertoire file appears here via TCRdb, limited to in-frame rearrangements. These files lack a portion of the clones; in checked studies, under half of the deficit traces to unresolved V genes, and the cause of the others is not known. For this sample the table gives roughly 14,000 clones, of which 75% to 90% were detected only once. In total, the top ten clones hold 6.5% to 8.5% of the sample. The specimen was tumor tissue from Merkel cell carcinoma. These receptors were collected from a human donor with Merkel cell carcinoma.

The genes are TRBV29-1 and TRBJ1-1; no firm D call. The germline V gene has CDR1 SQVTM and CDR2 ANQGSEA. This CDR3 has 10 amino acids. V lost 7 bases, J lost 3 bases, and 6 bases lay in between. In DNA, the CDR3 is TGCAGCGGCCTGGACACTGAAGCTTTCTTT. As protein: CSGLDTEAFF.

The chain couples TRBV19 to TRBJ1-5; 7 nucleotides match TRBD1. The junction had 5 bases not matched to a gene; V was cut back by 0 bases and J by 6 bases. CDR3 size: 15 residues. Germline CDR1 and CDR2: LNHDA and SQIVND (reference sequence). CDR3 DNA: TGTGCCAGTAGTATAGATTCGACAGGGACTCAGCCCCAGCATTTT. Its protein is CASSIDSTGTQPQHF.